This T cell receptor (beta chain) was sequenced in a study of response to subunit inactivated influenza vaccine. Whole-study results and caveats: Authors suggested each seasonal influenza vaccination recruits few new T cells.

Only a few counts were recorded for this clonotype. The target antigen is unknown. TCRdb re-called the RT-PCR reads through MiXCR, storing one row per CDR3 protein. The sample includes more than 400,000 distinct CDR3 sequences, 10% to 11% of them seen just once. This CDR3 has 16 residues. The germline V gene encodes CDR1 KGHDR and CDR2 SFDVKD. The V segment lost 1 base and the J segment 2 bases; nucleotides outside the gene matches: 3. This sample comprised PBMCs from blood, obtained 35 to 45 days after vaccination. This sequence originates from a man in his forties or fifties who received an inactivated influenza vaccine. V and J are TRBV24-1 and TRBJ2-2, with 7 bases that match TRBD1. CDR3 sequence (DNA): TGTGCCACCAGTGATTTAAACAGGGGAAACACCGGGGAGCTGTTTTTT. Translation gives CATSDLNRGNTGELFF.